This TCR beta chain was recovered during a study of cytomegalovirus exposure and HLA in healthy donors. A note on this clone: Its antigen is as yet unknown.

Overall study results and limits: The productive fraction for most TCR beta V segments was about 90% or about 30% in an earlier analysis.

PCR employed 60 Vbeta and 13 Jbeta primers. TCRdb's copy holds only in-frame clones and misses some; the assay was immunoSEQ multiplex PCR. The table shows about 130,000 clones, with approximately 78% occurring only once. The TCR originated in a woman between 50 and 59 years old in good health and CMV-seropositive. Sequencing used PBMCs.

The CDR3 reads CAIKYRGLGLENEQFF. Written as DNA, the CDR3 is TGTGCCATCAAGTACAGGGGGCTCGGCCTCGAGAATGAGCAGTTCTTC. The V call is TRBV10-3, the J call TRBJ2-1; 9 bases agree with TRBD1. The trim removed 7 bases at V and 7 bases at J, leaving 14 bases unmatched. This CDR3 has 16 amino acids. Germline V gene data show CDR1 as ENHRY and CDR2 as SYGVKD.